This note documents a single TCR beta chain sequence. The antigen it binds to is not known. Other DNA sequences from this sample encode an identical CDR3 as well. This entry belongs to a study of cytomegalovirus exposure and HLA in healthy donors (dated by TCRdb to about 2017). For context, the study as a whole: An earlier analysis of some 600 of the donors reported roughly 300 Gb of sequence data and 95 million to 140 million unique TCR beta sequences obtained from about 170 million T cells. Among a few hundred genotyped donors of the cohort, an average of around 240,000 unique TCR beta nucleotide sequences were sequenced per donor, approximately 20% of them non-productive. An earlier analysis of several hundred of the donors used high-throughput TCR beta sequencing to judge whether each TCR beta V gene segment behaved as functional or pseudogenic. Roughly 300 gigabases of sequencing data and around 88 million unique TCR sequences made up an early release that covered approximately 620 HLA-typed donors. All discovery cohort repertoires had been generated using a single sequencing platform. Genome-wide SNP genotypes for about 60% of the 666 donors were used in a later genetic analysis, which treated that subset as a discovery cohort. To predict cytomegalovirus infection status, the study combined high-throughput TCR immunosequencing, statistical association of individual TCRs with disease status, and machine learning. The number of donors typed differed by locus, with 629-630 for A, B, C, DRB1 and DQB1, more than 500 for DQA1, over 600 for DPA1, and 450 to 480 for DPB1. Of the approximately 400 genotyped donors, 65% to 90% fell in the genetic ancestry cluster associated with self-reported Caucasian donors. Besides the first cohort of about 730 subjects, a separate validation cohort made up of 120 different subjects was used. To study patterns of TCR occurrence, a later analysis re-analyzed previously published TCR beta repertoires from 550 to 800 donors and added high-resolution HLA genotyping. The study profiled the T cell repertoires of some 610 subjects by immunosequencing and related them to cytomegalovirus serostatus. Roughly five DR-DQ haplotypes were handled as single units for association and clustering, since linkage in the cohort was strong. Donor age, sex, ethnicity and CMV serostatus were compiled alongside the repertoire data. The study aimed to test whether cataloging public T cell receptors could reveal signatures of past pathogen exposure. Rather than using new phenotypic data, the later analysis identified candidate immune exposures from TCR beta sequences and from how often those sequences occurred across donors. Class I and class II HLA loci were covered by the typing at four-digit resolution.

The study at large found these results: A further reported finding was that TCR beta sequences accurately predicted the HLA-A and HLA-B alleles for most subjects in the first cohort. In this cohort, only TCR beta chains were sequenced, and detectable features were limited by the absence of alpha or paired-chain data. Strong co-occurrence of HLA alleles, especially DR and DQ, made assigning TCR associations to individual alleles difficult. In vitro tests confirmed that three of the cytomegalovirus-associated TCR beta chains recognize cytomegalovirus antigens. Linkage disequilibrium might explain the correlated functional status among segregating V segments, but an unknown experimental factor could not be excluded. It was suggested by the authors that the approach could potentially be generalized to other disease states and immunological phenotypes. Several of the top co-occurrence clusters appeared to be linked to parvovirus B19, influenza, CMV and Epstein-Barr virus, according to a later analysis. Roughly uniform sequencing depth across donors was assumed in presence/absence analyses, although this assumption may not hold. Most CMV-associated TCR beta chains appeared to be HLA-restricted in a later analysis, and the HLA associations seemed to be driven largely by CMV exposure. Some IMGT-functional V segments, including TRBV6-2 and TRBV6-3, could not be distinguished by the 87-base-pair reads and were therefore excluded. A group of highly shared sequence variants was considered likely to be a technical artifact of the sequencing pipeline. Because counts were too low, roughly 17 rarely observed V segments, including chromosome 9 orphons, were left out of the earlier analysis of about 500 of the donors. An earlier analysis of around 540 of the donors showed that most TCR beta V segments appeared in productive rearrangements either about 87% or about 30% of the time, which broadly matched IMGT annotations. In a later analysis, TCR association rates were found to vary across HLA loci, with the most associated TCRs seen for DRB1 alleles and the fewest for HLA-C alleles. Compared with the roughly 600-donor mean, donors in an Asian-associated ancestry cluster had fewer N-insertions in productive TCRs, according to a later genetic analysis. V-gene and J-gene trimming of TCR beta chains was associated with a missense DCLRE1C variant in a later genetic analysis, and the association was replicated in an independent cohort. Because HLA typing was missing for some donors at each locus, association tests included only the typed subset. Most TCR sequences were observed very rarely across donors, whereas some public TCRs were present in many individuals. In a later analysis, around 15,000 TCR beta sequences were associated with specific HLA alleles at a false discovery rate of 0.05. For the cohort, immune exposure information was limited to CMV serostatus. The classifier was reported to diagnose cytomegalovirus status with high specificity and sensitivity in both the original and validation cohorts. Compared with equally common non-associated chains, HLA-associated TCR beta chains in a later analysis were more clonally expanded and had lower generation probabilities. The study listed 150 to 200 TCR beta chains as associated with cytomegalovirus.

The library was produced with the immunoSEQ multiplex PCR assay. For the multiplex PCR, a mixture combining 60 forward primers for TCR Vbeta segments and 13 reverse primers for TCR Jbeta segments was used. A multiplex PCR assay on genomic DNA amplified the CDR3 region of rearranged TCR beta genes. The Illumina HiSeq System was used to sequence the amplified TCR beta libraries as 87-base-pair reads. For the original study's pipeline: A later analysis counted about 80 million unique TCR beta chains across the approximately 700 repertoires, and 10 million to 11 million of these chains were shared by at least two donors. A nearest-neighbor algorithm error-corrected the raw reads and collapsed the reads into unique sequences, merging closely related sequences to remove PCR and sequencing errors. V, D and J gene segments were assigned by aligning CDR3 sequences to IMGT reference sequences. Each retained sequence needed at least a six-nucleotide match to both a V gene segment and a J gene segment. Rearrangements were classified as productive when the CDR3 lacked stop codons and remained in frame with V and J, and all other rearrangements were classified as non-productive. CDR3 was defined by IMGT convention, running from the second conserved V-encoded cysteine to the conserved J-encoded phenylalanine. Sequences without an unambiguous match to a single V gene segment were excluded from the earlier analysis of about 630 of the donors. An earlier analysis of several hundred of the donors called V segments functional above 56.7% productive rearrangements and segregating when the between-donor standard deviation exceeded 5%. To diagnose cytomegalovirus status from the catalog of TCR beta chain sequences, a statistical classification framework was built. In a later analysis, TCR nucleotide sequences were compared against IMGT/GENE-DB human TR gene sequences so that V and J genes could be assigned. Using the TCRdist pipeline, a later analysis assigned CDR3 sequences along with most-parsimonious VDJ recombination scenarios. In a later analysis, every TCR beta chain was defined by the combination of its CDR3 amino acid sequence and its V-gene family, and reads without a unique V-gene family were dropped. To address suspected cross-contamination and a sequencing artifact, a later analysis removed over 500 highly shared, low-generation-probability nucleotide sequences. In a later analysis, a clonal expansion index for each public chain was calculated from normalized within-repertoire ranks of inferred template counts. Generation probabilities in a later analysis came from a VDJ recombination model fitted to out-of-frame rearrangements, and those results were checked against IGoR. Hypergeometric tests were used in a later analysis to score TCR-TCR, TCR-HLA and TCR-CMV co-occurrence, with a repertoire-size bias correction applied to the TCR pairs. To estimate false discovery rates, a later analysis permuted the HLA or CMV assignments 20 times. A later analysis grouped co-occurring TCRs with DBSCAN, adding TCRdist sequence similarity when clustering within HLA-allele-positive subsets. Repertoires with fewer than 30,000 or more than 120,000 public chains, plus five repertoires with anomalous nucleotide sharing, were excluded from co-occurrence clustering. TCRdb took this table from immuneACCESS and kept in-frame rearrangements with V and J called. Such tables lack part of the clones; where checked against another copy, unresolved V genes explain under half of the gap, and the rest is unexplained. The DNA gave D and trimming, while V, J and clone size come from that table. The sample table on file contains approximately 140,000 clones. About 1.7% of the sample is in the top ten clones.

The germline V gene sets CDR1 to MDHEN and CDR2 to SYDVKM. The V and J ends are trimmed by 6 bases and 3 bases, leaving 6 bases between them. Counted from cysteine to phenylalanine, this CDR3 has 11 amino acids. Solely the CDR3 DNA is kept, with 33 bases framed from the first base. The cohort consisted of hundreds of healthy bone marrow donors. All cohort members were sampled while nominally healthy, although unrecorded immune exposures were likely present. The donor was CMV seronegative and belonged to the group of around 350 seronegative cohort members. A peripheral blood sample was collected from each donor, and TCR beta sequencing was performed on peripheral blood mononuclear cells. Genomic DNA was extracted from the blood cell samples with the Qiagen DNeasy Blood Extraction Kit.

This chain is built from TRBV28 and TRBJ2-7; TRBD2 could be the D gene, as 5 bases match. The TCR comes from a woman aged 50 to 60 in good health and CMV-seronegative. Specimen: PBMCs. The CDR3 reads as follows: CASSRGYEQYF. The bases read TGTGCCAGCAGCCGGGGCTACGAGCAGTACTTC. With the rest looked up from the reference TRBV28 and TRBJ2-7 genes rather than sequenced, the full variable domain is DVKVTQSSRYLVKRTGEKVFLECVQDMDHENMFWYRQDPGLGLRLIYFSYDVKMKEKGDIPEGYSVSREKKERFSLILESASTNQTSMYLCASSRGYEQYFGPGTRLTVT.